A selection of T cell receptor beta chains follows, all from one sample in a study of cytomegalovirus exposure and HLA in healthy donors. The data were produced by immunoSEQ multiplex PCR, yet TCRdb's version contains in-frame clones alone and is incomplete. The table shows some 290,000 clones, with nearly 90% occurring only once. Sequencing was carried out using PBMCs. These receptors all stem from a man aged 25 to 45 in good health and CMV-seronegative. Each CDR3 is given with its conserved first and last residue. D genes are given only for firm matches. A clone size is listed for some rows: how often the clone was seen (once, few, many), or a class if it is expanded.

V	D	J	size	DNA	CDR3
TRBV25-1	.	TRBJ2-3	.	TGTGCCAGCAGTCCCCCCATGGCGGCCTCGACGGATACGCAGTATTTT	CASSPPMAASTDTQYF
TRBV4-1	TRBD1	TRBJ1-4	.	TGCGCCAGCAGCCAATACGACAGGGGGAGGTATGAAAAACTGTTTTTT	CASSQYDRGRYEKLFF
TRBV6-6	TRBD1	TRBJ2-1	.	TGTGCCAGCAGCCCACAGACAGGGTGGGTTAAAAATGAGCAGTTCTTC	CASSPQTGWVKNEQFF
TRBV18	TRBD2	TRBJ2-2	.	TGTGCCAGCTCACCGGATAGCGGGGGCGCGAACACCGGGGAGCTGTTTTTT	CASSPDSGGANTGELFF
TRBV11-3	TRBD2	TRBJ2-2	.	TGTGCCAGCAGCCCCGGGACTAGCAACACCGGGGAGCTGTTTTTT	CASSPGTSNTGELFF
TRBV9	.	TRBJ1-4	.	TGTGCCAGCAGCCAGGGACTTAATGAAAAACTGTTTTTT	CASSQGLNEKLFF
TRBV11-2	.	TRBJ1-1	.	TGTGCCAGCAGCTTAGGGACTATGGGCACTGAAGCTTTCTTT	CASSLGTMGTEAFF
TRBV25-1	.	TRBJ2-1	.	TGTGCCAGCAGACCGACAACAAATGAGCAGTTCTTC	CASRPTTNEQFF
TRBV27	.	TRBJ1-1	.	TGTGCCAGCAGTTTAAGGGAGGGCCTTGAAGCTTTCTTT	CASSLREGLEAFF
TRBV6-6	.	TRBJ1-5	few	TGTGCCAGCAGTTACAACAGGCAAGGGCATCAGCCCCAGCATTTT	CASSYNRQGHQPQHF
TRBV5-4	.	TRBJ1-1	.	TGTGCCAGCAGCTTTGGGATTACAGGGTCGAACACTGAAGCTTTCTTT	CASSFGITGSNTEAFF
TRBV7-2	TRBD1	TRBJ2-1	.	TGTGCCAGCAGCCCGGACAGGGCTGGGTACAATGAGCAGTTCTTC	CASSPDRAGYNEQFF
TRBV7-2	.	TRBJ2-2	.	TGTGCCAGCAGCTTAGGGGTAGGAGGGACCGGGGAGCTGTTTTTT	CASSLGVGGTGELFF
TRBV7-9	TRBD1	TRBJ1-2	.	TGTGCCAGCAGTCCCTCCGGGACAGTAAACTATGGCTACACCTTC	CASSPSGTVNYGYTF
TRBV5-1	.	TRBJ1-1	.	TGCGCCAGCACCTCCGGAGGGCGCGGGACTGAAGCTTTCTTT	CASTSGGRGTEAFF
TRBV4-1	.	TRBJ1-2	.	TGCGCCAGCAGCCCTGTTGATTCCAGGGGAAATGGCTACACCTTC	CASSPVDSRGNGYTF
TRBV6-5	TRBD1	TRBJ1-1	few	TGTGCCAGCAGTTACTCGACAGGGGGTGGCACTGAAGCTTTCTTT	CASSYSTGGGTEAFF
TRBV11-2	TRBD1	TRBJ2-2	once	TGTGCCAGCAGACGTTTAAAGGGACAGGGGAACCCCGGGGAGCTGTTTTTT	CASRRLKGQGNPGELFF
TRBV2	TRBD1	TRBJ2-2	.	TGTGCCAGCAGCGCCTTAGGGGGCGCCGAGAACACCGGGGAGCTGTTTTTT	CASSALGGAENTGELFF
TRBV5-8	.	TRBJ1-2	.	TGTGCCAGCAGCTTGGGCGACACAGTCCTTGGCTACACCTTC	CASSLGDTVLGYTF
TRBV7-2	.	TRBJ2-2	.	TGTGCCAGCAGCTTCACAGGGTCGAACGGGGAGCTGTTTTTT	CASSFTGSNGELFF
TRBV6-4	.	TRBJ1-4	.	TGTGCCAGCTCGACAGTAGTCAATGAAAAACTGTTTTTT	CASSTVVNEKLFF
TRBV5-1	.	TRBJ1-2	once	TGCGCCAGCAGCTTGGATGCAGGCTATGGCTACACCTTC	CASSLDAGYGYTF
TRBV9	.	TRBJ2-3	.	TGTGCCAGCAGCCTAAGACAAATTGGCACAGATACGCAGTATTTT	CASSLRQIGTDTQYF